The clone carrying this T cell receptor beta chain was picked up a small number of times. Germline loops: CDR1 SGDLS, CDR2 YYNGEE. The CDR3 is made up of 17 amino acids. V lost 0 bases and J 0 bases, leaving 14 bases between the germline ends. This sample stems from a study of response to subunit inactivated influenza vaccine. Each CDR3 protein gets one entry after TCRdb re-called the RT-PCR reads with MiXCR. The profile shows about 170,000 distinct CDR3 sequences, less than 15% of them singletons. These data were also reused for a study on T cells expressing NK-cell markers. From that study: UMIs were included in TCR beta cDNA generated by 5'RACE template switching. The authors sequenced eight donors, of whom seven were HCMV-seropositive and one was seronegative. Sorting in several experiments was restricted by an anti-gamma-delta TCR antibody to alpha-beta TCR T cells. The share of CD8+ T cells held by dominant NKG2C+ clonotypes was roughly 1.0-8% in about six donors. Topping the CD3+CD56-NKG2C+ fraction as well were these clonotypes, in four donors.

Material: CD8+ T cells sorted from PBMCs, obtained roughly 12 days after vaccination. The sequence derives from a man aged 50 to 59 who received an inactivated influenza vaccine. The rearrangement joins TRBV9 to TRBJ2-3, with D possibly matching TRBD1 (5 bases). For the CDR3, the DNA is TGTGCCAGCAGCGTAGGGGGCAGCGACCCTAGCACAGATACGCAGTATTTT. Amino acids: CASSVGGSDPSTDTQYF.